The next 21 T cell receptor beta chains were all read from a single sample in a study of neurological immune-mediated disorders. The time point was: longitudinal time-point 1 (baseline). TCRdb fed the 5' RACE reads into MiXCR, producing one record per CDR3 protein. The repertoire includes some 60,000 distinct CDR3 sequences, approximately 12% of them detected once, and about 6.3% sits in the top ten. Source material: PBMCs. The receptors derive from a male donor with HTLV-1-associated myelopathy (HAM/TSP).

This clonotype was recorded a few times. The chain uses TRBV6-2 or TRBV6-3 and TRBJ2-2; D is uncertain. There are 14 residues in the CDR3. Trimming pared 5 bases from V and 7 bases from J, leaving 14 bases between. The germline V gene has CDR1 MNHEY and CDR2 SVGEGT. The CDR3 is CASSPRPLGGELFF. The CDR3 DNA reads TGTGCCAGCAGTCCCCGACCCCTCGGCGGGGAGCTGTTTTTT.

Ten or more counts support this clonotype. The chain combines TRBV20-1 with TRBJ2-5; D is perhaps TRBD2 (6 bases). Trimming shortened V by 4 bases and J by 2 bases, and 11 bases separated the two germline ends. This CDR3 is built from 13 residues. Germline V lookup: CDR1 DFQATT, CDR2 SNEGSKA (reference sequence). The DNA for the CDR3 is TGCAGTGCTATCCGGGACTTACAAGAGACCCAGTACTTC. As protein: CSAIRDLQETQYF.

This clonotype has a count of ten or more. This chain uses TRBV20-1 with TRBJ1-5; D might be TRBD1 (5 bases). There are 14 residues in the CDR3. Germline V gene lookup returns CDR1 DFQATT and CDR2 SNEGSKA (reference sequence). Deletions cut 5 bases from V and 9 bases from J, with 20 bases between. The CDR3 sequence is CSAGDPRGVRPQHF. In nucleotides, the CDR3 is TGCAGTGCTGGTGATCCGAGGGGCGTTCGGCCCCAGCATTTT.

This clonotype occurred a few times. The chain combines TRBV27 with TRBJ2-2; 8 nucleotides agree with TRBD2. V lost 3 bases and J lost 7; bases outside the gene matches: 10. The CDR3 covers 16 residues. Germline CDR1 is MNHEY and CDR2 is SMNVEV (reference sequence). The CDR3 sequence: CASSFLSGGTGGELFF. DNA of the CDR3: TGTGCCAGCAGTTTTTTGAGCGGGGGAACCGGCGGGGAGCTGTTTTTT.

A word on this clonotype: This could be a read error, since a much larger clone is one nucleotide away. The J gene is TRBJ2-5, the V gene TRBV7-8, with 10 bases aligning to TRBD2. CDR1 is SGHVS and CDR2 is FQNEAQ in the germline V gene. V trimming: 3 bases; J trimming: 3 bases; junction bases outside the gene matches: 4. The CDR3 totals 15 residues. CDR3 in amino acids: CASSFLLAGKETQYF. As DNA, the CDR3 is TGTGCCAGCAGCTTCCTACTAGCGGGGAAAGAGACCCAGTACTTC.

The genes are TRBV30 and TRBJ1-4; D uncertain. CDR3 length equals 13 residues. Germline V CDR1 and CDR2: GTSNPN, SVGIG (reference sequence). CDR3 nucleotide sequence: TGTGCTATGAGGTCCGGGACTAATGAAAAACTGTTTTTT. It encodes CAMRSGTNEKLFF.

This clonotype was recorded at least ten times. The chain couples TRBV5-1 to TRBJ1-1; D is perhaps TRBD1 (6 bases). V dropped 2 bases and J dropped 2 bases, with 13 bases sitting between them. Germline values: CDR1 SGHRS, CDR2 YFSETQ. The CDR3 runs to 15 residues. CDR3 region: CASSLMMGGNTEAFF. The CDR3 DNA is TGCGCCAGCAGCTTAATGATGGGGGGCAACACTGAAGCTTTCTTT.

This clonotype was counted at least ten times. The chain recombines TRBV5-1 with TRBJ2-5, with D perhaps TRBD1 (6 bases). Per germline, CDR1 SGHRS and CDR2 YFSETQ. V was shortened by 6 bases and J by 1 base, with 16 bases between the two germline ends. CDR3 length: 15 amino acids. The CDR3 bases are TGCGCCAGCACCCGGCCAGGGGTTGGCCAAGAGACCCAGTACTTC. As protein: CASTRPGVGQETQYF. Complete variable domain (other parts from reference TRBV5-1 and TRBJ2-5): KAGVTQTPRYLIKTRGQQVTLSCSPISGHRSVSWYQQTPGQGLQFLFEYFSETQRNKGNFPGRFSGRQFSNSRSEMNVSTLELGDSALYLCASTRPGVGQETQYFGPGTRLLVL.

This clonotype was detected many times. The J gene is TRBJ1-3, the V gene TRBV4-3; D is unresolved. Germline assignment: CDR1 LGHNA and CDR2 YSLEER. CDR3 length: 14 residues. Trimming removed 0 bases from V and 4 bases from J, with 7 bases in between. The CDR3 coding sequence is TGCGCCAGCAGCCAAGATCTGGGAGGAAACACCATATATTTT. Protein product: CASSQDLGGNTIYF.

The sample holds many counts of this clonotype. The chain recombines TRBV5-1 with TRBJ1-1, with D hard to call. The CDR3 consists of 15 residues. Germline V lookup: CDR1 SGHRS, CDR2 YFSETQ. Trimming cost V 3 bases and J 2 bases, with 14 bases left between them. The CDR3 sequence: CASSSLHRINTEAFF. CDR3 coding DNA: TGCGCCAGCAGCTCGTTACACCGAATAAACACTGAAGCTTTCTTT.

Ten or more counts support this clonotype. The chain employs TRBV5-1 and TRBJ1-2, with unresolved D. CDR3 length: 15 residues. Trimming took 0 bases from V and 4 from J, leaving 13 bases between them. The germline gives CDR1 SGHRS, CDR2 YFSETQ. The DNA for the CDR3 is TGCGCCAGCAGCTTGGAGGCAAAGGCAGGCTATGGCTACACCTTC. It yields the protein CASSLEAKAGYGYTF.

This clonotype turned up a few times. The chain has TRBV29-1 and TRBJ2-3, with TRBD2 matching 7 bases. In germline, CDR1 is SQVTM, CDR2 ANQGSEA. The ends lost 3 bases at V and 0 bases at J; junction bases unmatched: 9. This CDR3 is built from 16 residues. CDR3 loop: CSVEGLGGESTDTQYF. CDR3 nucleotide sequence: TGCAGCGTTGAGGGTCTGGGAGGGGAGAGCACAGATACGCAGTATTTT.

This clonotype was detected only a few times. The genes are TRBV5-1 and TRBJ2-1, with TRBD1 matching 8 bases. V dropped 4 bases and J dropped 3; count of bases not matched to a gene: 9. This CDR3 is built from 16 residues. Germline V gene lookup returns CDR1 SGHRS and CDR2 YFSETQ. The CDR3 spells CASSVTAGGFYNEQFF. As DNA, the CDR3 is TGCGCCAGCAGCGTCACAGCAGGGGGCTTCTACAATGAGCAGTTCTTC.

In its sample, this clonotype was seen many times. V and J are TRBV12-3 or TRBV12-4 and TRBJ1-5, with unresolved D. Trimming cost V 4 bases and J 3 bases, with 7 bases left between them. This CDR3 contains 13 residues. The CDR3, as DNA: TGTGCCAGCAGTTGGGAAGTCAATCAGCCCCAGCATTTT. This encodes CASSWEVNQPQHF.

There are many counts of this clonotype. The rearrangement uses TRBV3-1 and TRBJ2-1, with 12 bases identical to TRBD2. The CDR3 is 16 residues long. The junction had 6 bases not matched to a gene; V was cut back by 0 bases and J by 9 bases. Germline CDR1 is LGHDT and CDR2 is YNNKEL (reference sequence). DNA for the CDR3: TGTGCCAGCAGCCAAGATCAGACTAGCGGGGGATCTGAGCAGTTCTTC. The encoded protein is CASSQDQTSGGSEQFF.

This clonotype was counted ten times or more. The chain recombines TRBV12-3 or TRBV12-4 with TRBJ2-1; D remains unclear. The CDR3 is 16 amino acids. V gave up 8 bases and J gave up 1 base, with 18 bases separating them. Here the CDR3 DNA reads TGTGCCAGCCATACGGCTATAGTCGGGTCCTACAATGAGCAGTTCTTC. Translated, it gives CASHTAIVGSYNEQFF.

This clonotype was detected ten times or more. This chain uses TRBV27 with TRBJ2-7, with 8 bases that match TRBD1. V shed 4 bases and J 2 bases; nucleotides not matched to a gene: 4. CDR3 length: 14 residues. The V gene's germline CDR1 is MNHEY and CDR2 SMNVEV (reference sequence). CDR3 nucleotides: TGTGCCAGCAGTTCCAGACAGGGGCCCTACGAGCAGTACTTC. This translates into CASSSRQGPYEQYF.

This clonotype was detected many times. The chain uses TRBV20-1 and TRBJ1-5, with 7 bases matching TRBD1. The ends lost 5 bases at V and 0 bases at J; junction bases unmatched: 10. Germline lookup yields CDR1 DFQATT and CDR2 SNEGSKA (reference sequence). The CDR3 spans 16 residues. The chain's CDR3 is CSAGLGGSGSNQPQHF. DNA for the CDR3: TGCAGTGCTGGATTAGGGGGCTCGGGTAGCAATCAGCCCCAGCATTTT.

In its sample, this clonotype was seen many times. The chain uses TRBV9 and TRBJ1-5, with D perhaps matching TRBD1 (5 bases). CDR3 size: 16 residues. Germline values: CDR1 SGDLS, CDR2 YYNGEE. V was pared by 3 bases and J by 5 bases, with 18 bases between. CDR3 loop: CASSAGGGTGDQPQHF. CDR3 bases: TGTGCCAGCAGCGCAGGCGGGGGAACGGGAGATCAGCCCCAGCATTTT.

Ten or more counts support this clonotype. This chain joins TRBV6-5 and TRBJ2-7; 9 bases align to TRBD1. CDR3 length: 15 amino acids. The germline CDR1 and CDR2 sequences are MNHEY and SVGAGI. Unmatched junction bases numbered 7, after V lost 6 bases and J lost 1 base. The CDR3 loop reads CASRSDRGGSYEQYF. The CDR3 DNA reads TGTGCCAGCAGGTCCGACAGGGGGGGATCCTACGAGCAGTACTTC.

To note about this clonotype: A much larger clone lies one base from this, so it may be a read error. The J gene is TRBJ2-7, the V gene TRBV6-6; 10 positions agree with TRBD2. The CDR3 length is 14 residues. Trimming removed 5 bases from V and 8 bases from J; junction bases left unmatched: 9. Germline V CDR1 and CDR2: MNHNY, SVGAGI (reference sequence). DNA of the CDR3: TGTGCCAGCAGTAGCGGGGGGGGAGTCAACAAGCAGTACTTC. Its protein product is CASSSGGGVNKQYF.